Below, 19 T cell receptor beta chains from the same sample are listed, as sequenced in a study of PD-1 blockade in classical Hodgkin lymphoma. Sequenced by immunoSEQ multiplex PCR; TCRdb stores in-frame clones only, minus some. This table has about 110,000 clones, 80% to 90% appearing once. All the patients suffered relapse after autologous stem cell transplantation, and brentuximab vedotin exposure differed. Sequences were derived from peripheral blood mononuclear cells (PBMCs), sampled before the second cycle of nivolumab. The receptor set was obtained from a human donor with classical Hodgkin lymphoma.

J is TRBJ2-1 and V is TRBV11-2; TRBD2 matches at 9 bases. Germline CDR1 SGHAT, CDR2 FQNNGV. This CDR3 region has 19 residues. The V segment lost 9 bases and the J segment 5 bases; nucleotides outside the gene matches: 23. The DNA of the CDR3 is TGTGCCAGGGCGGCTTTTTTTATGGCGGGAGGGTGGACCGACAATGAGCAGTTCTTC. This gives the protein CARAAFFMAGGWTDNEQFF. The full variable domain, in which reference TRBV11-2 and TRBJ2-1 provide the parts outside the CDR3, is EAGVAQSPRYKIIEKRQSVAFWCNPISGHATLYWYQQILGQGPKLLIQFQNNGVVDDSQLPKDRFSAERLKGVDSTLKIQPAKLEDSAVYLCARAAFFMAGGWTDNEQFFGPGTRLTVL.

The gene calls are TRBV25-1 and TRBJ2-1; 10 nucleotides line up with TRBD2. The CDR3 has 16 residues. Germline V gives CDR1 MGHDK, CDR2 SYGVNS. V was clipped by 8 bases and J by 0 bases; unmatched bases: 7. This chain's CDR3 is CASGGLAGVSYNEQFF. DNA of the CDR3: TGTGCCAGCGGAGGCCTAGCGGGAGTCTCCTACAATGAGCAGTTCTTC. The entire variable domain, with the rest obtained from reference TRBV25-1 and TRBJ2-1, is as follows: EADIYQTPRYLVIGTGKKITLECSQTMGHDKMYWYQQDPGMELHLIHYSYGVNSTEKGDLSSESTVSRIRTEHFPLTLESARPSHTSQYLCASGGLAGVSYNEQFFGPGTRLTVL.

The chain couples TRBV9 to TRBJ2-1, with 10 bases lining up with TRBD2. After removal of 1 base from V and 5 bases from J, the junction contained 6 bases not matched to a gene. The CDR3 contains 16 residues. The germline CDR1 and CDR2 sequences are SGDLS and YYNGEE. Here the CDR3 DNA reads TGTGCCAGCAGCGTAAGTCCTAGCGGGAGTGACAATGAGCAGTTCTTC. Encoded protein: CASSVSPSGSDNEQFF.

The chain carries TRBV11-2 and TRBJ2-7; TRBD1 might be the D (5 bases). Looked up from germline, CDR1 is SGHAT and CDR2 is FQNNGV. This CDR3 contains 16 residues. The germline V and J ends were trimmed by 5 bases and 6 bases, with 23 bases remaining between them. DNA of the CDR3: TGTGCCAGCAGCGCCGCCCTGGGGCAGTTACTTTTCGAGCAGTACTTC. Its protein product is CASSAALGQLLFEQYF.

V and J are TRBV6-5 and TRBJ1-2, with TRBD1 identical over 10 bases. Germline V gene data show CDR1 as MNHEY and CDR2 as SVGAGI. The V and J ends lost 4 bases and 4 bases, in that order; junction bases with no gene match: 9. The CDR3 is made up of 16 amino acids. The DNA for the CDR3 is TGTGCCAGCAGTTGGTCCGGGACAGGGGCTGGCTATGGCTACACCTTC. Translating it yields CASSWSGTGAGYGYTF.

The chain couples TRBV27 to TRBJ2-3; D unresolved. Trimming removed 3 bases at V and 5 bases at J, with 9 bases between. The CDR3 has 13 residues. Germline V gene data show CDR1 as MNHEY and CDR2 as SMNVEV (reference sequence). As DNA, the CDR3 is TGTGCCAGCAGTTTGTTGGGTGTAGATACGCAGTATTTT. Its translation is CASSLLGVDTQYF.

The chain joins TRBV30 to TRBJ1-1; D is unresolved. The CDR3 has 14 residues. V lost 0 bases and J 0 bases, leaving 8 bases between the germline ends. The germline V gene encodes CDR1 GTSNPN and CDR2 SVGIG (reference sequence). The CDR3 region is CAWSVLGMNTEAFF. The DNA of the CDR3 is TGTGCCTGGAGTGTGTTGGGGATGAACACTGAAGCTTTCTTT.

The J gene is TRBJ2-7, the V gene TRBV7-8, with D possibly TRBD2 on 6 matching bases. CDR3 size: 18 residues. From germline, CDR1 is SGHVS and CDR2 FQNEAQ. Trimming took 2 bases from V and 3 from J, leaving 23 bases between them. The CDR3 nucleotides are TGTGCCAGCAGCTTACGGAGCCTAGCGATGATCCAACACTACGAGCAGTACTTC. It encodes CASSLRSLAMIQHYEQYF. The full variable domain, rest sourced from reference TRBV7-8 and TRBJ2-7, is GAGVSQSPRYKVAKRGQDVALRCDPISGHVSLFWYQQALGQGPEFLTYFQNEAQLDKSGLPSDRFFAERPEGSVSTLKIQRTQQEDSAVYLCASSLRSLAMIQHYEQYFGPGTRLTVT.

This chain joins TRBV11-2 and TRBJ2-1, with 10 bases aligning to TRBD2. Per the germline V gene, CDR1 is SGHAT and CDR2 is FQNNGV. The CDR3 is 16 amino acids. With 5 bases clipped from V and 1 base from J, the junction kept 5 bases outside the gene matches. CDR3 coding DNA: TGTGCCAGCAGCCCTACTAGCGGGGTTTCCTACAATGAGCAGTTCTTC. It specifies CASSPTSGVSYNEQFF. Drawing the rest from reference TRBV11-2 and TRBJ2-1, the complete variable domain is EAGVAQSPRYKIIEKRQSVAFWCNPISGHATLYWYQQILGQGPKLLIQFQNNGVVDDSQLPKDRFSAERLKGVDSTLKIQPAKLEDSAVYLCASSPTSGVSYNEQFFGPGTRLTVL.

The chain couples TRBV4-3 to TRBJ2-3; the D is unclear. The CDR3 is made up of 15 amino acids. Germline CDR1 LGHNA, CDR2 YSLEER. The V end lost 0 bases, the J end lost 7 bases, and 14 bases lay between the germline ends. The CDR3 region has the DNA TGCGCCAGCAGCCAAGAAAAGGGTAACTGGAATACGCAGTATTTT. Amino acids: CASSQEKGNWNTQYF.

The CDR3 sequence is CASSQDPMPNYNEQFF. The CDR3 DNA sequence: TGTGCCAGCAGCCAAGACCCCATGCCAAACTACAATGAGCAGTTCTTC. The chain is built from TRBV14 and TRBJ2-1; no definite D call. The CDR3 contains 16 residues. Trimming stripped 0 bases from V and 3 bases from J, with 12 bases between. The germline V gene has CDR1 SGHDN and CDR2 FVKESK.

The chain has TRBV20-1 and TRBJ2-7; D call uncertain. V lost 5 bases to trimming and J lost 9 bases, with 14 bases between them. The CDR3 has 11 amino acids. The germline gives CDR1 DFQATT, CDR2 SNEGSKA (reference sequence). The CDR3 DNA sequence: TGCAGTGCTTCAGACGGCCCCGCGCAGTACTTC. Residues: CSASDGPAQYF.

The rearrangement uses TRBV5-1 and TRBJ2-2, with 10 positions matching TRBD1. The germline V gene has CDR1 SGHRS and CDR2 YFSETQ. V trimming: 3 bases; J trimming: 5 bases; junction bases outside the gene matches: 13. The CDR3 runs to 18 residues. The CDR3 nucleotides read TGCGCCAGCAGCTCCTCCCACGGTTCGGGACAGGGGACCGGGGAGCTGTTTTTT. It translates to CASSSSHGSGQGTGELFF.

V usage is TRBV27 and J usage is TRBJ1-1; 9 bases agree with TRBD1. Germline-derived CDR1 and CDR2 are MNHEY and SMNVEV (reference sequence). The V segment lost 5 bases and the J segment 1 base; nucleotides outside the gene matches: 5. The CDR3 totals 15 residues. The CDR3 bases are TGTGCCAGCAGTATACGGACAGGGGCGAACACTGAAGCTTTCTTT. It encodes CASSIRTGANTEAFF.

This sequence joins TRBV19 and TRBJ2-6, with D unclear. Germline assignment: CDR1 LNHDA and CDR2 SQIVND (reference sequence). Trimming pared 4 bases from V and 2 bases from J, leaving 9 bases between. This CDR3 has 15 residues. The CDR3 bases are TGTGCCAGTAGTACCCTGGGTGCTGGGGCCAACGTCCTGACTTTC. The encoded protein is CASSTLGAGANVLTF.

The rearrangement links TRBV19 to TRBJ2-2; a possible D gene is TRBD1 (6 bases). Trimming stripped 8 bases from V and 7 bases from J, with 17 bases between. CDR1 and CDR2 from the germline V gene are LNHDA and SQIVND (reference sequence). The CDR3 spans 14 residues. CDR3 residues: CASGSGTRSGELFF. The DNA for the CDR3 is TGTGCCAGTGGATCCGGGACACGGAGCGGGGAGCTGTTTTTT.

CDR3 coding DNA: TGCGCCAGCAGCCAAGAACAGGGGTTTCCCGGGGAGCTGTTTTTT. As protein: CASSQEQGFPGELFF. The chain has TRBV4-3 and TRBJ2-2; TRBD1 aligns across 7 bases. The CDR3 is made up of 15 amino acids. Losses at the gene ends were 0 bases for V and 6 bases for J; bases not matched to a gene: 4. The germline V gene has CDR1 LGHNA and CDR2 YSLEER.

CDR3 in amino acids: CASSVLTGGPSYNEQFF. CDR3 DNA: TGTGCCAGCAGCGTACTCACGGGAGGCCCGTCCTACAATGAGCAGTTCTTC. The chain couples TRBV9 to TRBJ2-1, with TRBD2 matching 7 bases. The CDR3 consists of 17 residues. Per the germline V gene, CDR1 is SGDLS and CDR2 is YYNGEE. Trimming removed 1 base from V and 1 base from J; junction bases left unmatched: 8.

CDR3 loop: CASSSDRVGGYTF. Written as DNA, the CDR3 is TGTGCCAGCAGTTCGGACAGGGTCGGTGGCTACACCTTC. The chain is built from TRBV6-5 and TRBJ1-2; 8 nucleotides line up with TRBD1. Looked up from germline, CDR1 is MNHEY and CDR2 is SVGAGI. The CDR3 length is 13 residues. V trimming: 4 bases; J trimming: 7 bases; junction bases outside the gene matches: 5.